This T cell receptor (beta chain) was captured in a study of regulatory T cells in long-lasting Graves disease. Whole-study findings and limits: Having few samples may have compromised the accuracy.

This clonotype was seen at least ten times. Its antigen is still unknown. Arm-PCR of CDR3 regions with iRepertoire HTBI primers generated TCR beta libraries. TCRdb recomputed calls from the multiplex PCR reads with MiXCR, one row per CDR3 protein. The sample yields some 400,000 distinct CDR3 sequences, 14% to 15% seen once. Sample time point: newly diagnosed GD, antithyroid drugs for less than 3 months. Isolated PBMC RNA provided the starting material for the TCR library. Separately, the same data were catalogued under a study of T cells in Graves' hyperthyroidism and ophthalmopathy. From that paper: Patients counted as stable if ophthalmopathy did not develop within 18 months. Patients aged 18 to 65 had newly diagnosed hyperthyroidism lasting under 2 months.

The sequencing used peripheral blood mononuclear cells (PBMCs), collected at new diagnosis, from a patient treated with antithyroid drugs. This receptor was identified in a woman aged 25 to 45 with Graves disease.

DNA for the CDR3: TGTGCCAGCAACCGGGATTCTAATCAGCCCCAGCATTTT. It specifies CASNRDSNQPQHF. This chain links TRBV2 with TRBJ1-5; D call uncertain. There are 13 residues in the CDR3. Between the trimmed V and J ends, which lost 7 bases and 4 bases, there was a span of 11 bases. CDR1 is SNHLY and CDR2 is FYNNEI in the germline V gene.